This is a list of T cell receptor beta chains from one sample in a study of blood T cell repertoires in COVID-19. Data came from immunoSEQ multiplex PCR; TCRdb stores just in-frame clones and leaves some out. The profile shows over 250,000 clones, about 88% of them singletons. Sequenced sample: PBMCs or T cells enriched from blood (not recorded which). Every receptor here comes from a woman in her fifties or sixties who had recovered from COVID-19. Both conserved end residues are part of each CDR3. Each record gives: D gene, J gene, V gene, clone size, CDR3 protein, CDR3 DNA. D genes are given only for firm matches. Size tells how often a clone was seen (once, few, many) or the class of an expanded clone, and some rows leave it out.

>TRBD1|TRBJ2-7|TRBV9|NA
CASSVEDRGLSYEQYF
TGTGCCAGCAGCGTTGAGGACAGGGGTTTGTCCTACGAGCAGTACTTC
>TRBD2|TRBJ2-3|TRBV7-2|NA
CASSLVAGVSTDTQYF
TGTGCCAGCAGCTTAGTTGCGGGGGTGAGCACAGATACGCAGTATTTT
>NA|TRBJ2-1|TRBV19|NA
CASRGRQEYNEQFF
TGTGCCAGTAGGGGAAGACAGGAGTACAATGAGCAGTTCTTC
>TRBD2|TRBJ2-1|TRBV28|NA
CACMTSGRNNEQFF
TGTGCCTGCATGACTAGCGGCCGAAACAATGAGCAGTTCTTC
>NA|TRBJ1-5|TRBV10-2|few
CASSDTVSNQPQHF
TGCGCCAGCAGTGATACAGTTAGCAATCAGCCCCAGCATTTT
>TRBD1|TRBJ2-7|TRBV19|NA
CASTRDRAGEQYF
TGTGCCAGTACCCGGGACAGGGCGGGCGAGCAGTACTTC
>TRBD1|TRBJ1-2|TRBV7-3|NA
CASSLMGTGGEQEGYTF
TGTGCCAGCAGCTTAATGGGGACAGGGGGCGAGCAAGAAGGCTACACCTTC
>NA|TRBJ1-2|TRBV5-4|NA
CASSPRDTPNYGYTF
TGTGCCAGCAGCCCACGGGACACACCTAACTATGGCTACACCTTC
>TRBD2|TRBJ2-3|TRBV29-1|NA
CSVDRLAGGDTQYF
TGCAGCGTTGATCGGCTAGCGGGAGGAGATACGCAGTATTTT
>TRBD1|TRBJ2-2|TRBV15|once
CATSRGQGNTGELFF
TGTGCCACCAGCAGAGGACAGGGCAACACCGGGGAGCTGTTTTTT
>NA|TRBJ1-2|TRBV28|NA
CASRAQGDGYTF
TGTGCCAGCCGCGCACAGGGCGATGGCTACACCTTC
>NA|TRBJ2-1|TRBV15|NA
CATSRDTGGGRFF
TGTGCCACCAGCAGAGATACGGGGGGCGGAAGGTTCTTC
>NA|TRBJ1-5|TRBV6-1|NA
CASSEVWTASRNQPQHF
TGTGCCAGCAGTGAAGTTTGGACAGCCTCGCGCAATCAGCCCCAGCATTTT
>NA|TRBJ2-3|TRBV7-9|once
CASSSVFVSTDTQYF
TGTGCCAGCAGCTCTGTTTTTGTCAGCACAGATACGCAGTATTTT
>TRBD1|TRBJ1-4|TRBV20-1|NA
CSASHGQAKNEKLFF
TGCAGTGCTAGTCACGGACAGGCCAAGAATGAAAAACTGTTTTTT
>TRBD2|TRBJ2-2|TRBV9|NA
CASSVERDFFPGELFF
TGTGCCAGCAGCGTAGAGCGGGACTTCTTCCCCGGGGAGCTGTTTTTT
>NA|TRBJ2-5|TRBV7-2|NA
CASSSGIQETQYF
TGTGCCAGCAGTTCAGGTATCCAAGAGACCCAGTACTTC
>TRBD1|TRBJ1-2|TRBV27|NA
CASRADRGYGYTF
TGTGCCAGCAGAGCGGACAGGGGCTATGGCTACACCTTC
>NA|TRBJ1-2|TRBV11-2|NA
CASRPNGGAGYTF
TGTGCCAGCAGACCTAATGGGGGGGCGGGCTACACCTTC
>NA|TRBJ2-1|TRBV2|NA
CATHAGPGRPYNEQFF
TGTGCCACCCACGCGGGACCGGGACGACCATACAATGAGCAGTTCTTC
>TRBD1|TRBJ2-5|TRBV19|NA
CASSASDRDGEETQYF
TGTGCCAGTAGTGCCTCGGACAGGGATGGAGAAGAGACCCAGTACTTC
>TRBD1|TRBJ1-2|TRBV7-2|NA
CASSRTGHYGYTF
TGTGCCAGCAGCCGGACAGGGCACTATGGCTACACCTTC
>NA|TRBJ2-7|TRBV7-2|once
CASSLGRAYEQYF
TGTGCCAGCAGCTTAGGGCGGGCCTACGAGCAGTACTTC
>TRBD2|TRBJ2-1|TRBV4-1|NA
CASSQTGTSPYNEQFF
TGCGCCAGCAGCCAAACCGGGACTAGTCCTTACAATGAGCAGTTCTTC
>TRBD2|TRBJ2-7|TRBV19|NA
CASSISGTSGSEQYF
TGTGCCAGTAGTATCTCGGGGACTAGCGGGAGCGAGCAGTACTTC
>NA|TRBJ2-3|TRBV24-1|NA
CATSDSVAGPLWDTQYF
TGTGCCACCAGTGATTCTGTGGCGGGACCACTTTGGGATACGCAGTATTTT
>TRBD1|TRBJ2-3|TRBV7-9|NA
CASRKVPGTGVEDTQYF
TGTGCCAGCAGAAAGGTACCCGGGACAGGGGTTGAAGATACGCAGTATTTT
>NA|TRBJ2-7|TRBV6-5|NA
CASSDGNTVREQYF
TGTGCCAGCAGCGACGGGAATACGGTGCGGGAGCAGTACTTC
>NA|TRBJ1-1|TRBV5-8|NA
CASSLGGKMNTEAFF
TGTGCCAGCAGCTTAGGGGGTAAGATGAACACTGAAGCTTTCTTT
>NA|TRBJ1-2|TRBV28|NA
CATKLQGSYGYTF
TGTGCCACAAAACTACAGGGTAGCTATGGCTACACCTTC